This T cell receptor (beta chain) was sequenced during a study of tumor-infiltrating lymphocytes in primary liver carcinoma. General study results and limits: Tumor top-250-clone fraction significantly exceeded that of blood (p = 0.039).

The CDR3 consists of 15 residues. CDR1 is MNHEY and CDR2 is SVGEGT in the germline V gene. This clonotype showed up just once. Its specificity is not known. At one of its ends the junction is not consistent with the germline gene, which may arise from a read error. Investigators took RNA and DNA out together from about 19-30 mg of unsorted bulk tissue. Sampling of every tumor involved five separate regions. These included the tumor centre. A constant-region primer primed TCR beta cDNA synthesis from 450 to 550 ng of total RNA. The TCR beta library was amplified through three nested multiplex PCR rounds in a modified ARM-PCR procedure. The first two PCR rounds used TRBV1-TRBV30 forward primers with a C-beta reverse primer, nine to ten cycles each. In TCRdb, the multiplex PCR reads were re-called with MiXCR into one record per CDR3 protein. The data show about 21,000 distinct CDR3 sequences, 75% to 80% seen once.

The chain combines TRBV6-2 or TRBV6-3 with TRBJ2-6, with D perhaps TRBD1 or TRBD2 (5 bases each). The TCR originated in a woman aged 25 to 39 with primary liver carcinoma and hepatitis B virus infection. Sequences were obtained from liver tumor tissue from sampling region 1. Subset denoted: tumor region T1, superior pole. Here the CDR3 DNA reads TGTGCCAGCAGCCCCCGGGGCGGTGGAGCCAACATCCTGAATTTC. It is translated as CASSPRGGGANILNF.